Sequencing of this T cell receptor beta chain was carried out in a study of PD-L1 blockade in urothelial cancer. Produced via immunoSEQ multiplex PCR; TCRdb's table is partial and in-frame only. Among 35,000 or so clones listed, about a third were seen once. The table lists this clone with a few counts. Between the trimmed V and J ends, which lost 0 bases and 6 bases, there was a span of 9 bases. CDR1 MGHRA and CDR2 YSYEKL come from the germline V gene. CDR3 length: 14 residues. The sequencing used tumor tissue, collected before atezolizumab (anti-PD-L1) treatment. This sequence was found in a man in his sixties with urothelial cancer. The chain joins TRBV4-1 to TRBJ2-1; no definite D call. The CDR3 region is CASSQDVSGNEQFF. In DNA, the CDR3 is TGCGCCAGCAGCCAAGATGTGTCGGGCAATGAGCAGTTCTTC.